Sequencing of this T cell receptor (beta chain) was carried out in a study of chemoradiotherapy in HPV16-positive cancers. The CDR3 runs 9 residues. Trimming pared 5 bases from V and 10 bases from J, leaving 6 bases between. The germline gives CDR1 DFQATT, CDR2 SNEGSKA (reference sequence). Profiled with immunoSEQ multiplex PCR; TCRdb holds only in-frame clones, not every one. The sample records approximately 29,000 clones, 84% being singletons. The clonotype was recovered from a human donor with HPV-associated anogenital cancer. The V and J genes are TRBV20-1 and TRBJ2-1; D remains unclear. This specimen consisted of blood, obtained from a patient who underwent chemoradiotherapy. The CDR3 here is CSAQEEQFF. CDR3 bases: TGCAGTGCTCAAGAGGAGCAGTTCTTC.